This TCR beta chain was identified in a study of T-cell reconstitution after alpha-beta-depleted transplantation in children. Study observations and caveats: From newly produced T cells came most of the T-cell counts and diversity one year after transplant.

This sample's TCRbeta library carried unique molecular identifier barcodes. Via MiXCR, TCRdb re-called the PCR reads, giving one row per CDR3 protein. The data contain under 250,000 distinct CDR3 sequences, 20% to 30% of them singletons. Details on this clonotype: The target antigen is unknown.

The TCR was taken from a female patient aged 2-9 years who had a stem cell transplant for congenital amegakaryocytic thrombocytopenia, so the T cells may come from the graft donor. Sequencing was performed on PBMCs, mostly from graft donor cells, taken 360 days after TCRalphabeta/CD19-depleted stem cell transplant.

Here the CDR3 reads CASSLPGAMAGELFF. Here the CDR3 DNA reads TGTGCCAGCAGCTTACCAGGCGCAATGGCCGGGGAGCTGTTTTTT. This chain joins TRBV7-9 and TRBJ2-2, with D unresolved. The CDR3 has 15 residues. Germline loops: CDR1 SEHNR, CDR2 FQNEAQ (reference sequence). The V and J ends lost 2 bases and 6 bases respectively, with 13 bases between them. Drawing the rest from reference TRBV7-9 and TRBJ2-2, the complete variable domain is DTGVSQNPRHKITKRGQNVTFRCDPISEHNRLYWYRQTLGQGPEFLTYFQNEAQLEKSRLLSDRFSAERPKGSFSTLEIQRTEQGDSAMYLCASSLPGAMAGELFFGEGSRLTVL.